The next 8 T cell receptor beta chains were all read from a single sample in a study of T cell repertoires in cytomegalovirus infection. No antigen has been identified for these receptors. Each CDR3 protein gets one entry after TCRdb re-called the reads with MiXCR. The sample consists of about a million distinct CDR3 sequences, roughly 30% of them appearing once. Sequenced here: cultured CD8+ T cells from PBMCs, sampled from culture after CMV antigen stimulation. These TCRs come from a human donor in good health (CMV status not recorded). Some clones in this sample may be carry-over from other donors' samples.

This chain connects TRBV27 to TRBJ2-4, with 8 bases identical to TRBD1. This CDR3 contains 15 residues. Germline CDR1 reads MNHEY; CDR2 reads SMNVEV (reference sequence). With 3 bases clipped from V and 6 bases from J, the junction kept 7 bases outside the gene matches. This CDR3 reads CASSFSTGDGNIQYF. The CDR3 DNA is TGTGCCAGCAGTTTCTCGACAGGGGATGGAAACATTCAGTACTTC.

This clonotype has only a few counts. V is TRBV5-5 and J is TRBJ1-5; D not certain. The CDR3 is made up of 17 amino acids. CDR1 and CDR2 (germline): SGHKS, YYEKEE (reference sequence). Trimming stripped 3 bases from V and 0 bases from J, with 16 bases between. CDR3 DNA: TGTGCCAGCAGCTCCAACGAGCCGACATCTAGCAATCAGCCCCAGCATTTT. It specifies CASSSNEPTSSNQPQHF.

The chain has TRBV4-3 and TRBJ1-2, with 7 positions matching TRBD1. Looked up from germline, CDR1 is LGHNA and CDR2 is YSLEER. The CDR3 has 17 residues. Trimming removed 4 bases from V and 3 bases from J; junction bases left unmatched: 14. As DNA, the CDR3 is TGCGCCAGCAGCCGAGACAGGGCGATCAAGGGATACTATGGCTACACCTTC. This encodes CASSRDRAIKGYYGYTF.

J is TRBJ2-6 and V is TRBV29-1; D unclear. The length of the CDR3 is 15 residues. Germline CDR1 is SQVTM and CDR2 is ANQGSEA. Between the trimmed V and J ends, which lost 0 bases and 1 base, there was a span of 7 bases. The CDR3 DNA sequence: TGCAGCGTTGAAGATTGGGAATCTGGGGCCAACGTCCTGACTTTC. Protein product: CSVEDWESGANVLTF.

The rearrangement links TRBV7-2 to TRBJ2-7; no reliable D call. The CDR3 totals 13 residues. The germline gives CDR1 SGHTA, CDR2 FQGNSA. The CDR3 sequence is CGSSLSGSYEQYV. DNA of the CDR3: TGTGGCAGCAGCCTCTCTGGCTCCTACGAGCAGTACGTC.

This clonotype showed up just a few times. The chain links TRBV6-5 to TRBJ1-4, with TRBD1 as a possible D gene (5 bases). The V end was cut by 5 bases, the J end by 5 bases, with 21 bases between. CDR1 is MNHEY and CDR2 is SVGAGI in the germline V gene. The CDR3 has 17 amino acids. CDR3 protein: CASSPELGPVLNEKLFF. In DNA form, the CDR3 reads TGTGCCAGCAGTCCGGAGTTGGGGCCGGTCCTGAATGAAAAACTGTTTTTT.

V usage is TRBV11-2 and J usage is TRBJ1-1; D remains unclear. Trimming removed 2 bases from V and 6 bases from J, with 7 bases in between. Germline V lookup: CDR1 SGHAT, CDR2 FQNNGV. This CDR3 comprises 12 residues. In DNA, the CDR3 is TGTGCCAGCAGCTTAATTGTGGCTGAAGCTTTCTTT. Protein product: CASSLIVAEAFF.

About this clonotype: An end of the junction does not agree with germline; a read error may underlie this. The chain uses TRBV4-1 and TRBJ2-5; 7 nucleotides align to TRBD1. Per germline, CDR1 MGHRA and CDR2 YSYEKL. The CDR3 spans 15 residues. CDR3 coding DNA: TGTGCCAGCAGCTCCCCGGACAGGCCGGAAAAAACCCAGTACTTC. Its protein product is CASSSPDRPEKTQYF.